Sequencing of this T cell receptor beta chain was carried out in a study of blood T cell repertoires in COVID-19. Overall study context: The United States, Italy and Spain were the sources of the acute and convalescent COVID-19 samples. PBMCs, B-cell-depleted T cells, or T cells provided the cDNA or gDNA that made up the material.

Under the authors' procedure: Amplifying reference gene primers gave estimates of nucleated cell counts. Data came from immunoSEQ multiplex PCR; TCRdb stores just in-frame clones and leaves some out. V, J and clone size derive from that table, while D and trimming were established from the DNA sequence. This sample has about 490,000 clones; 70% to 90% occur once, and the top ten carry 3% to 3.5%. Trimming removed 5 bases from V and 0 bases from J, with 8 bases in between. The CDR3 runs 13 residues. The germline gives CDR1 LNHDA, CDR2 SQIVND (reference sequence). The sequenced sample consisted of peripheral blood. The receptor comes from a human donor in a cohort sampled during active COVID-19. V gene TRBV19 combines with J gene TRBJ2-7; D is ambiguous. The CDR3 DNA reads as TGTGCCAGTAGTGTACAAAACTCCTACGAGCAGTACTTC. Its protein product is CASSVQNSYEQYF.